This T cell receptor (beta chain) was recorded in a study of cytomegalovirus exposure and HLA in healthy donors. Findings and limits, study-wide: For most TCR sequences rarity was the rule, although some public TCRs occurred in many donors.

This PCR relied on a set of 60 Vbeta primers and 13 Jbeta primers. The data were produced by immunoSEQ multiplex PCR, yet TCRdb's version contains in-frame clones alone and is incomplete. The sample has roughly 100,000 clones; around 65% are singletons. To note about this clone: Its cognate antigen is unknown. Other DNA sequences within the sample encode an identical CDR3.

Input material: PBMCs. The source of this sequence is a woman aged 50 to 60 in good health and CMV-seronegative.

CDR3 sequence: CASSQGQGSEKLFF. The CDR3 DNA reads TGCGCCAGCAGCCAAGGACAGGGGAGTGAAAAACTGTTTTTT. The rearrangement joins TRBV4-1 to TRBJ1-4; 8 bases line up with TRBD1. CDR3 length: 14 amino acids. Looked up from germline, CDR1 is MGHRA and CDR2 is YSYEKL. V dropped 1 base and J dropped 7; count of bases not matched to a gene: 2.